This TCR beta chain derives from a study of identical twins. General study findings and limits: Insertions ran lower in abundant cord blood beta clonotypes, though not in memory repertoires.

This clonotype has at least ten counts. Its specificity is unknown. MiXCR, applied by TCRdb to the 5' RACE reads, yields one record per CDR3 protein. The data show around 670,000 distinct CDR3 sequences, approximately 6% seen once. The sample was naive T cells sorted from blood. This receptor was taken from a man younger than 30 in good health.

The CDR3 nucleotides read TGTGCCAGCAGTGCTCGGACAGTGCTAGCTGGTGGCTACACCTTC. It encodes CASSARTVLAGGYTF. This chain links TRBV12-3 or TRBV12-4 with TRBJ1-2; perhaps TRBD1 as D (6 bases). V was clipped by 5 bases and J by 7 bases, with 20 bases between them. The CDR3 consists of 15 residues.